This T cell receptor beta chain was identified in a study of Graves' ophthalmopathy and Graves' hyperthyroidism. Study-level information: Peripheral blood samples were taken at initial diagnosis, before any treatment.

In this cohort, patients with other autoimmune diseases, uncontrolled infections, pregnancy or lactation were excluded. Transcripts of RNA were the source for amplifying TCR beta CDR3 regions. RT-PCR with HTBI primers came first, then second-round multiplex PCR. From the multiplex PCR reads, TCRdb called clonotypes with MiXCR, one entry per CDR3 protein. In the table there are about 210,000 distinct CDR3 sequences, 25% to 30% of which are singletons. This clonotype was counted ten times or more. Its target is not known. The CDR3 contains 16 residues. The V end lost 6 bases, the J end lost 5 bases, and 22 bases lay between the germline ends. The germline V gene has CDR1 MDHEN and CDR2 SYDVKM. Findings and caveats of the study: The model flagged ophthalmopathy progression at roughly 64% sensitivity and 72% to 80% specificity.

Sequencing used peripheral blood. The sequence was obtained from a man in his fifties or sixties with Graves' ophthalmopathy. The chain has TRBV28 and TRBJ2-5; possibly TRBD2 for D (5 bases). This CDR3 is CASSPAAGQPGETQYF. The CDR3, as DNA: TGTGCCAGCAGCCCCGCTGCTGGCCAACCGGGGGAGACCCAGTACTTC.